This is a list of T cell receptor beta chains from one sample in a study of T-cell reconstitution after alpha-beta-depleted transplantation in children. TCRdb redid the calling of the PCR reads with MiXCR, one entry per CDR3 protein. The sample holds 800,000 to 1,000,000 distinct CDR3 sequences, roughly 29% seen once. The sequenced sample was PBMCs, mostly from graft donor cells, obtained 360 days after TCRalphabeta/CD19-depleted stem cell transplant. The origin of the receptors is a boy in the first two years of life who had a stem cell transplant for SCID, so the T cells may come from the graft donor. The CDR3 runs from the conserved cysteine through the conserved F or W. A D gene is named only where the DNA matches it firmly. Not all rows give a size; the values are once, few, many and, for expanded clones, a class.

DNA: TGCGCCAGCAGCCAAGAGACTGACACGTACAATGAGCAGTTCTTC; CDR3: CASSQETDTYNEQFF; size: -; D: -; J: TRBJ2-1; V: TRBV4-1
DNA: TGTGCCAGCAGTTTGAGGGTTTTTCAGCCCCAGCATTTT; CDR3: CASSLRVFQPQHF; size: few; D: -; J: TRBJ1-5; V: TRBV12-3/TRBV12-4
DNA: TGTGCCAGCAGTACCCACCCGGGACTAGCGGACCAAGAGACCCAGTACTTC; CDR3: CASSTHPGLADQETQYF; size: -; D: TRBD2; J: TRBJ2-5; V: TRBV6-1
DNA: TGCGCCAGCAGCTTGTTTACTAGCGGGGGTGCAGATACGCAGTATTTT; CDR3: CASSLFTSGGADTQYF; size: few; D: TRBD2; J: TRBJ2-3; V: TRBV5-1
DNA: TGCGCCAGCAGCTTGCCCGGACAGGCCGCGAACACCGGGGAGCTGTTTTTT; CDR3: CASSLPGQAANTGELFF; size: -; D: TRBD1; J: TRBJ2-2; V: TRBV5-1
DNA: TGCAGCGTTCGATGGCAGACCGGGGAGCTGTTTTTT; CDR3: CSVRWQTGELFF; size: few; D: -; J: TRBJ2-2; V: TRBV29-1
DNA: TGTGCCAGCAGCTTCGGGCGGTTTAATGGCCGAGGGGAGGATACGCAGTATTTT; CDR3: CASSFGRFNGRGEDTQYF; size: -; D: -; J: TRBJ2-3; V: TRBV11-1
DNA: TGCGCCAGCAGCTTGGTTGGGGGGGAGAATTCACCCCTCCACTTT; CDR3: CASSLVGGENSPLHF; size: -; D: -; J: TRBJ1-6; V: TRBV5-1
DNA: TGTGCTAGTGGCCGGACTACTTTCAATGAGCAGTTCTTC; CDR3: CASGRTTFNEQFF; size: -; D: -; J: TRBJ2-1; V: TRBV12-5
DNA: TGTGCCAGCAGCCTAAAGGAATCACCCCTCCACTTT; CDR3: CASSLKESPLHF; size: few; D: -; J: TRBJ1-6; V: TRBV12-3/TRBV12-4
DNA: TGCGCCAGCAGCTTGGGAGGGGCGCTTGAAAAACTGTTTTTT; CDR3: CASSLGGALEKLFF; size: -; D: -; J: TRBJ1-4; V: TRBV5-1
DNA: TGTGCCAGCACTAGCGGGTCCAGCTCCTACAATGAGCAGTTCTTC; CDR3: CASTSGSSSYNEQFF; size: few; D: TRBD2; J: TRBJ2-1; V: TRBV5-4
DNA: TGTGCCAGCAGCGGGTCTGAGAATCAGCCCCAGCATTTT; CDR3: CASSGSENQPQHF; size: few; D: -; J: TRBJ1-5; V: TRBV12-3/TRBV12-4
DNA: TGTGCCAGCAGCCCTGGGACAGGCCACTCTAATGAGCAGTTCTTC; CDR3: CASSPGTGHSNEQFF; size: once; D: TRBD1; J: TRBJ2-1; V: TRBV11-1
DNA: TGTGCCAGCAGCTTCCTGCTCCAAGAGACCCAGTACTTC; CDR3: CASSFLLQETQYF; size: few; D: -; J: TRBJ2-5; V: TRBV7-9
DNA: TGTGCCAGCAGTGTCGACTTAGCGACCTACAATGAGCAGTTCTTC; CDR3: CASSVDLATYNEQFF; size: -; D: -; J: TRBJ2-1; V: TRBV6-1
DNA: TGTGCCAGCAGTTACCTCGGGGCGAGGGAGGAGACCCAGTACTTC; CDR3: CASSYLGAREETQYF; size: -; D: -; J: TRBJ2-5; V: TRBV5-5
DNA: TGCGCCAGCAGCCAAGAATGGTCACTAGCAGGGAGCGAGCAGTACTTC; CDR3: CASSQEWSLAGSEQYF; size: -; D: -; J: TRBJ2-7; V: TRBV4-1
DNA: TGCGCCAGCAGCTTTGATCCAACCGGCTACTACGAGCAGTACTTC; CDR3: CASSFDPTGYYEQYF; size: -; D: -; J: TRBJ2-7; V: TRBV5-1
DNA: TGTGCCAGCAGAGGGTGGGGAGAGACCCAGTACTTC; CDR3: CASRGWGETQYF; size: few; D: -; J: TRBJ2-5; V: TRBV6-1
DNA: TGCAGTGCCCAGGGTCATGAGCAGTTCTTC; CDR3: CSAQGHEQFF; size: -; D: -; J: TRBJ2-1; V: TRBV20-1
DNA: TGTGCCAGCAGTGAAGCAGTAGAGGGGTGGAAAAGGAACGAGCAGTACTTC; CDR3: CASSEAVEGWKRNEQYF; size: -; D: -; J: TRBJ2-7; V: TRBV2
DNA: TGTGCCAGCAGTACGATTCTCAGGACAGGGATACTAGCGCCGGAGACCAATGAGCAGTTCTTC; CDR3: CASSTILRTGILAPETNEQFF; size: -; D: -; J: TRBJ2-1; V: TRBV7-8
DNA: TGCGCCAGCAGTCGGGGGTTACAGGGAAGTGAAAAACTGTTTTTT; CDR3: CASSRGLQGSEKLFF; size: few; D: -; J: TRBJ1-4; V: TRBV5-1
DNA: TGTGCCACCAGAAAGGGGGTCTCTAGCTACGAGCAGTACTTC; CDR3: CATRKGVSSYEQYF; size: few; D: -; J: TRBJ2-7; V: TRBV15
DNA: TGTGCCAGCAGTTTAGACAGGGTGAGGATCAATGAGCAGTTCTTC; CDR3: CASSLDRVRINEQFF; size: -; D: TRBD1; J: TRBJ2-1; V: TRBV27
DNA: TGTGCCAGCAGTTACTCAGGGGAGCACTACGAGCAGTACTTC; CDR3: CASSYSGEHYEQYF; size: few; D: -; J: TRBJ2-7; V: TRBV6-5
DNA: TGTGCCAGCAGTTTAGGCCCAGGGGGGCCCTCCCTCTACGAGCAGTACTTC; CDR3: CASSLGPGGPSLYEQYF; size: few; D: -; J: TRBJ2-7; V: TRBV12-3/TRBV12-4
DNA: TGCGCCAGCAGCTTTTTGCTAGCGGGGGGGACCTACAATGAGCAGTTCTTC; CDR3: CASSFLLAGGTYNEQFF; size: few; D: TRBD2; J: TRBJ2-1; V: TRBV5-1
DNA: TGCGCCAGCAGCCGTCGACAGGGGACAGATACGCAGTATTTT; CDR3: CASSRRQGTDTQYF; size: few; D: TRBD1; J: TRBJ2-3; V: TRBV4-3
DNA: TGCGCCAGCAGCGGGGGACTAGCGGGGGCCAACACAGATACGCAGTATTTT; CDR3: CASSGGLAGANTDTQYF; size: -; D: TRBD2; J: TRBJ2-3; V: TRBV5-1
DNA: TGCAGCGTTGAAGGGGACAGAGCTAGGGAGCAGTACTTC; CDR3: CSVEGDRAREQYF; size: many; D: TRBD1; J: TRBJ2-7; V: TRBV29-1
DNA: TGTGCCAGTAGTATAGATCCCGACAGCGTCCAGTACTTC; CDR3: CASSIDPDSVQYF; size: -; D: -; J: TRBJ2-4; V: TRBV19
DNA: TGTGCCAGCAGTGCGCAGTTGGGAGTCTACAATGAGCAGTTCTTC; CDR3: CASSAQLGVYNEQFF; size: many; D: -; J: TRBJ2-1; V: TRBV27
DNA: TGCGCCAGCAGCAGACAGGGGGCTGCTGAAGCTTTCTTT; CDR3: CASSRQGAAEAFF; size: -; D: TRBD1; J: TRBJ1-1; V: TRBV5-1
DNA: TGTGCCAGCAGCTTAGGTCTGGGCAGCGGGGACATTTACGAGCAGTACTTC; CDR3: CASSLGLGSGDIYEQYF; size: -; D: -; J: TRBJ2-7; V: TRBV7-9
DNA: TGTGCCAGCAGCTTAGGGATAACAGGGAGCGACACGCAGTATTTT; CDR3: CASSLGITGSDTQYF; size: few; D: -; J: TRBJ2-3; V: TRBV7-2
DNA: TGTGCCAGCTCACCACTTGCAGGGGATCAGCCCCAGCATTTT; CDR3: CASSPLAGDQPQHF; size: many; D: -; J: TRBJ1-5; V: TRBV18
DNA: TGCGCCAGCAGCCACACCCGGGGGGAACCGGCAGATACGCAGTATTTT; CDR3: CASSHTRGEPADTQYF; size: -; D: TRBD2; J: TRBJ2-3; V: TRBV5-1
DNA: TGTGCCAGCAGCCAGAGCGGGGGGGCATATATCTACAATGAGCAGTTCTTC; CDR3: CASSQSGGAYIYNEQFF; size: few; D: TRBD2; J: TRBJ2-1; V: TRBV12-3/TRBV12-4
DNA: TGTGCCAGCTCTCCACGGGGGGCCACGGGAGCTTGGAACACTGAAGCTTTCTTT; CDR3: CASSPRGATGAWNTEAFF; size: few; D: -; J: TRBJ1-1; V: TRBV5-5
DNA: TGTGCCACCAGCAGTGGGACTAGCGGGGGGAATGAGCAGTTCTTC; CDR3: CATSSGTSGGNEQFF; size: few; D: TRBD2; J: TRBJ2-1; V: TRBV15
DNA: TGTGCCAGCAGCTTAGAACACCTCGGGAGGGATACGCAGTATTTT; CDR3: CASSLEHLGRDTQYF; size: -; D: TRBD2; J: TRBJ2-3; V: TRBV7-2
DNA: TGTGCCAGCAGCTCACGGGGCAGGGCCTACGAGCAGTACTTC; CDR3: CASSSRGRAYEQYF; size: -; D: -; J: TRBJ2-7; V: TRBV7-9
DNA: TGTGCCAGCAGCTTAGGCTTGGACAGGGTAATGGGTACGCAGTATTTT; CDR3: CASSLGLDRVMGTQYF; size: few; D: TRBD1; J: TRBJ2-3; V: TRBV7-2
DNA: TGCGCCAGCAGCCTCGGATTTGACAGGATCTCCTACGAGCAGTACTTC; CDR3: CASSLGFDRISYEQYF; size: -; D: -; J: TRBJ2-7; V: TRBV4-1
DNA: TGTGCCAGCAGGGGACATCAAGACACCGGGGAGCTGTTTTTT; CDR3: CASRGHQDTGELFF; size: few; D: -; J: TRBJ2-2; V: TRBV6-1
DNA: TGCGCCAGCAGCTTGGATCCCCCGGACACTATGAACATTCAGTACTTC; CDR3: CASSLDPPDTMNIQYF; size: once; D: -; J: TRBJ2-4; V: TRBV5-1
DNA: TGTGCCAGCAGCCAAGATTTTCCCGCGAGAGGTGAAGCTTTCTTT; CDR3: CASSQDFPARGEAFF; size: few; D: -; J: TRBJ1-1; V: TRBV3-1
DNA: TGTGCCGCTCAGGGTCAGAACACTGAAGCTTTCTTT; CDR3: CAAQGQNTEAFF; size: -; D: -; J: TRBJ1-1; V: TRBV10-3
DNA: TGCGCCAGCAGGCTCGACCCACTAGCGGGGGGATCGAATGAGCAGTACTTC; CDR3: CASRLDPLAGGSNEQYF; size: -; D: TRBD2; J: TRBJ2-7; V: TRBV4-1
DNA: TGTGCCATCAGCCTTGGGGTAGGATGGACACCCAGCACAGATACGCAGTATTTT; CDR3: CAISLGVGWTPSTDTQYF; size: -; D: -; J: TRBJ2-3; V: TRBV5-4
DNA: TGTGCCAGCAGCCTTGGACAGACCCCTATTAACTATGGCTACACCTTC; CDR3: CASSLGQTPINYGYTF; size: -; D: -; J: TRBJ1-2; V: TRBV14